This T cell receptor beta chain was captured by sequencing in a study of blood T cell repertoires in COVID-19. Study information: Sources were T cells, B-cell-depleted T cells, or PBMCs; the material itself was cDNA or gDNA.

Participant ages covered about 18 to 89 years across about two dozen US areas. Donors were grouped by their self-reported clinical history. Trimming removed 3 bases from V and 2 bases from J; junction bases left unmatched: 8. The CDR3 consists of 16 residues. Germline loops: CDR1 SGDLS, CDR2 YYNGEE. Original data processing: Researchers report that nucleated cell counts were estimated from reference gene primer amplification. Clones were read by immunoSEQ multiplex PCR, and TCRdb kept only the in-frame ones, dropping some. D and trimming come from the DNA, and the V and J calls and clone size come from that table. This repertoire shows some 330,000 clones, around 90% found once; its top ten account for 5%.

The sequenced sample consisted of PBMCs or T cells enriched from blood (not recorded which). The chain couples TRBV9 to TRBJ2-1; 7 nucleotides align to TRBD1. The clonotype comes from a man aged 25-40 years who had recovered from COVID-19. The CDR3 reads CASSATGTLTYNEQFF. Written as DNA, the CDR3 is TGTGCCAGCAGCGCGACAGGGACATTAACCTACAATGAGCAGTTCTTC.